The 24 T cell receptor beta chains below all came from one sample that was sequenced in a study of cytotoxic CD8 clonotypes in ibrutinib-treated CLL. Profiling relied on immunoSEQ multiplex PCR, and the TCRdb table lists in-frame clones only, not all of them. The table includes about 50,000 clones, 50% to 70% detected once. The specimen comprised PBMCs, sampled at disease progression, from a patient treated with ibrutinib. The source of these receptors is a human donor with chronic lymphocytic leukemia.

As DNA, the CDR3 is TGCAGCGTTGAAGATACTTCCCCGTGGGACTATGGCTACACCTTC. It encodes CSVEDTSPWDYGYTF. The chain uses TRBV29-1 and TRBJ1-2, with D unclear. Germline loops: CDR1 SQVTM, CDR2 ANQGSEA. Trimming removed 0 bases from V and 3 bases from J, with 14 bases in between. The CDR3 runs to 15 residues.

The chain couples TRBV12-5 to TRBJ1-5; D gene uncertain. CDR1 and CDR2 (germline): LGHNT, FRNRAP. The V gene lost 2 bases and the J gene lost 4 bases, with 3 bases spanning the gap. CDR3 length: 12 amino acids. The CDR3 spells CASGLPNQPQHF. Written as DNA, the CDR3 is TGTGCTAGTGGTTTGCCTAATCAGCCCCAGCATTTT.

V is TRBV6-5 and J is TRBJ2-3; D possibly uses TRBD1 or TRBD2 (6 bases each). Germline loops: CDR1 MNHEY, CDR2 SVGAGI. The CDR3 extends over 15 amino acids. Trimming removed 2 bases at V and 0 bases at J, with 9 bases between. CDR3 region: CASSYRGTSTDTQYF. CDR3 DNA: TGTGCCAGCAGTTACAGGGGGACTAGCACAGATACGCAGTATTTT.

The V call is TRBV5-6, the J call TRBJ1-1; possible D gene TRBD1, 5 bases. V gave up 2 bases and J gave up 5 bases, with 10 bases separating them. There are 13 residues in the CDR3. The germline V gene encodes CDR1 SGHDT and CDR2 YYEEEE. CDR3 nucleotides: TGTGCCAGCAGCTTTACTGGGGGGACTGAAGCTTTCTTT. Residues: CASSFTGGTEAFF.

The genes are TRBV7-9 and TRBJ1-5, with D possibly being TRBD1 (6 bases). Trimming pared 5 bases from V and 3 bases from J, leaving 20 bases between. The CDR3 is 17 amino acids. CDR1 and CDR2 (germline): SEHNR, FQNEAQ (reference sequence). The CDR3 reads CASSHLTLDSYNQPQHF. CDR3 DNA sequence: TGTGCCAGCAGCCACTTGACCTTGGACAGCTACAATCAGCCCCAGCATTTT.

Comment on this clone: Other DNA sequences in the sample encode the same CDR3. This sequence joins TRBV28 and TRBJ2-7, with D perhaps matching TRBD2 (6 bases). Looked up from germline, CDR1 is MDHEN and CDR2 is SYDVKM. Trimming cost V 5 bases and J 0 bases, with 14 bases left between them. CDR3 length: 15 amino acids. The CDR3 sequence: CASSPSSGLSYEQYF. The CDR3 nucleotides read TGTGCCAGCAGTCCGAGTAGCGGCCTCTCCTACGAGCAGTACTTC.

CDR3 loop: CASSLSGTGAYEQYF. CDR3 DNA sequence: TGTGCCAGCAGCTTATCAGGGACAGGAGCATACGAGCAGTACTTC. The J gene is TRBJ2-7, the V gene TRBV7-3; 8 bases align to TRBD1. This CDR3 region has 15 residues. Germline V lookup: CDR1 SGHTA, CDR2 FQGTGA. The ends lost 2 bases at V and 4 bases at J; junction bases unmatched: 7.

The chain combines TRBV14 with TRBJ2-7; no reliable D call. The germline gives CDR1 SGHDN, CDR2 FVKESK. CDR3 length equals 12 residues. The V end was cut by 4 bases, the J end by 3 bases, with 7 bases between. This CDR3 reads CASSPTNYEQYF. Written as DNA, the CDR3 is TGTGCCAGCAGCCCGACGAACTACGAGCAGTACTTC.

The J gene is TRBJ1-4, the V gene TRBV15, with no clear D. The CDR3 is made up of 15 amino acids. Deletions cut 1 base from V and 8 bases from J, with 14 bases between. The V gene's germline CDR1 is LNHNV and CDR2 YYDKDF (reference sequence). CDR3 residues: CATSRVGVSREKLFF. The CDR3 nucleotides are TGTGCCACCAGCAGAGTTGGGGTCTCCCGGGAAAAACTGTTTTTT.

This clone was found a few times. The chain carries TRBV2 and TRBJ1-6; D may be TRBD1 (5 bases). The V end was cut by 6 bases, the J end by 2 bases, with 14 bases between. CDR3 length: 16 residues. Germline-derived CDR1 and CDR2 are SNHLY and FYNNEI. The CDR3 loop reads CASSPRVTTYNSPLHF. The DNA for the CDR3 is TGTGCCAGCAGCCCCAGGGTGACTACCTATAATTCACCCCTCCACTTT. The entire variable domain, with the rest obtained from reference TRBV2 and TRBJ1-6, is as follows: EPEVTQTPSHQVTQMGQEVILRCVPISNHLYFYWYRQILGQKVEFLVSFYNNEISEKSEIFDDQFSVERPDGSNFTLKIRSTKLEDSAMYFCASSPRVTTYNSPLHFGNGTRLTVT.

This clone was counted between two and nine times. The rearrangement uses TRBV25-1 and TRBJ2-7; 9 bases map to TRBD1. V was clipped by 5 bases and J by 1 base; unmatched bases: 6. The germline CDR1 and CDR2 sequences are MGHDK and SYGVNS. CDR3 length: 15 amino acids. In DNA form, the CDR3 reads TGTGCCAGCAGTCGGTCGGGGACAGGGTCCTACGAGCAGTACTTC. Protein product: CASSRSGTGSYEQYF.

The V and J genes are TRBV5-1 and TRBJ1-1, with D perhaps matching TRBD1 (6 bases). Between the trimmed V and J ends, which lost 3 bases and 5 bases, there was a span of 17 bases. This CDR3 contains 15 residues. Germline values: CDR1 SGHRS, CDR2 YFSETQ. The CDR3 spells CASSSELLQGTEAFF. As DNA, the CDR3 is TGCGCCAGCAGCTCGGAACTATTACAGGGAACTGAAGCTTTCTTT.

The V gene is TRBV7-9, the J gene TRBJ2-3; D unclear. The V end lost 3 bases, the J end lost 1 base, and 5 bases lay between the germline ends. Germline lookup yields CDR1 SEHNR and CDR2 FQNEAQ (reference sequence). The CDR3 runs 13 residues. CDR3 protein: CASSFGGTDTQYF. The CDR3 DNA is TGTGCCAGCAGCTTCGGTGGCACAGATACGCAGTATTTT. The full variable domain, in which reference TRBV7-9 and TRBJ2-3 provide the parts outside the CDR3, is DTGVSQNPRHKITKRGQNVTFRCDPISEHNRLYWYRQTLGQGPEFLTYFQNEAQLEKSRLLSDRFSAERPKGSFSTLEIQRTEQGDSAMYLCASSFGGTDTQYFGPGTRLTVL.

This clone was recorded once. The chain has TRBV5-5 and TRBJ1-4; D gene uncertain. Trimming took 0 bases from V and 0 from J, leaving 3 bases between them. The CDR3 has 14 amino acids. CDR1 and CDR2 (germline): SGHKS, YYEKEE (reference sequence). For the CDR3, the DNA is TGTGCCAGCAGCTTGGAAGCAACTAATGAAAAACTGTTTTTT. Its translation is CASSLEATNEKLFF.

V usage is TRBV19 and J usage is TRBJ2-3; D is uncertain. The CDR3 runs to 13 residues. V was shortened by 3 bases and J by 2 bases, with 6 bases between the two germline ends. CDR1 LNHDA and CDR2 SQIVND come from the germline V gene (reference sequence). The DNA for the CDR3 is TGTGCCAGTAGTATTTATTACACAGATACGCAGTATTTT. Translating gives CASSIYYTDTQYF.

V and J are TRBV7-9 and TRBJ2-1; D ambiguous. Germline V gives CDR1 SEHNR, CDR2 FQNEAQ (reference sequence). V lost 5 bases, J lost 12 bases, and 14 bases lay in between. CDR3 length: 12 residues. CDR3: CASSPNLSRQFF. For the CDR3, the DNA is TGTGCCAGCAGCCCCAATTTGTCCCGGCAGTTCTTC.

This chain connects TRBV14 to TRBJ2-5; D remains ambiguous. The CDR3 extends over 17 amino acids. Trimming shortened V by 2 bases and J by 7 bases, and 23 bases separated the two germline ends. Germline values: CDR1 SGHDN, CDR2 FVKESK. The CDR3 DNA is TGTGCCAGCAGCCAACTTACGCGGCTCACTGGGGATGGGACCCAGTACTTC. Its protein product is CASSQLTRLTGDGTQYF.

This clone occurred a few times. The chain recombines TRBV19 with TRBJ1-5; D might be TRBD1 (6 bases). With 3 bases removed from V and 1 base from J, the gap between germline ends came to 13 bases. From germline, CDR1 is LNHDA and CDR2 SQIVND (reference sequence). This CDR3 region has 16 residues. CDR3 protein: CASSINTGTSNQPQHF. The CDR3 nucleotides read TGTGCCAGTAGTATTAACACAGGGACAAGCAATCAGCCCCAGCATTTT.

The chain's CDR3 is CASSPQGGAQPQYF. The CDR3 DNA reads as TGTGCCAGCAGCCCCCAGGGCGGGGCCCAACCTCAGTACTTC. V is TRBV9 and J is TRBJ2-5; D possibly corresponds to TRBD2 (6 bases). V shed 4 bases and J shed 11 bases, with 21 bases lying between them. The germline V gene encodes CDR1 SGDLS and CDR2 YYNGEE. This CDR3 spans 14 amino acids.

V gene TRBV4-2 combines with J gene TRBJ2-1; D is undetermined. The germline V gene has CDR1 LGHNA and CDR2 YNFKEQ. The CDR3 covers 12 residues. The ends were cut back, 1 base at V and 12 bases at J, with 10 bases in the middle. CDR3 DNA: TGTGCCAGCAGCCAAGCGATGGGTACGCAGTTCTTC. Encoded protein: CASSQAMGTQFF.

The V gene is TRBV10-3, the J gene TRBJ2-1; 15 nucleotides match TRBD2. CDR1 is ENHRY and CDR2 is SYGVKD in the germline V gene. The V and J ends lost 6 bases and 5 bases, in that order; junction bases with no gene match: 5. The CDR3 has 16 residues. The CDR3 sequence: CAIRPGLAGGNNEQFF. The CDR3, as DNA: TGTGCCATCAGACCGGGACTAGCGGGGGGTAACAATGAGCAGTTCTTC.

V is TRBV28 and J is TRBJ2-7; the match to TRBD1 covers 8 bases. CDR1 and CDR2 (germline): MDHEN, SYDVKM. The ends lost 5 bases at V and 0 bases at J; junction bases unmatched: 6. The CDR3 sequence is 15 residues long. The DNA of the CDR3 is TGTGCCAGCAGTATGATCGGGACAGGCTCCTACGAGCAGTACTTC. This gives the protein CASSMIGTGSYEQYF.

The chain carries TRBV14 and TRBJ2-7; D not certain. The CDR3 contains 14 residues. CDR1 and CDR2 (germline): SGHDN, FVKESK. Trimming removed 2 bases at V and 4 bases at J, with 12 bases between. The CDR3 loop is CASSQFMGGYEQYF. The CDR3 region has the DNA TGTGCCAGCAGCCAATTCATGGGCGGATACGAGCAGTACTTC.

The chain joins TRBV19 to TRBJ1-1; D call uncertain. This CDR3 spans 13 amino acids. The germline V gene has CDR1 LNHDA and CDR2 SQIVND (reference sequence). Trimming shortened V by 8 bases and J by 4 bases, and 14 bases separated the two germline ends. The CDR3 protein is CASETSEGTEAFF. The CDR3, as DNA: TGTGCCAGTGAGACTTCGGAGGGCACTGAAGCTTTCTTT.